What follows describes a single TCR beta chain. Its antigen is not known. Germline V CDR1 and CDR2: LNHDA, SQIVND (reference sequence). The CDR3 is 13 residues long. This sample was taken from a study of monozygotic twins with inflammatory bowel disease. Study-wide results and caveats: IBD patients carried less diverse TCRbeta repertoires (inverse Simpson) than healthy co-twins. Findings did not support one strong IBD-associated signal or clonotype.

The quantity of total RNA per TCR library was roughly 3,800 ng. Per-sample cDNA came from eight separate reactions. With the 5' RACE reads reprocessed, TCRdb shows one record per CDR3 protein and no DNA. Here the sample table reports about 300,000 distinct CDR3 sequences. The chain recombines TRBV19 with TRBJ2-7. The clonotype was recovered from a human donor with ulcerative colitis or Crohn's disease, or a healthy co-twin of an affected twin (not recorded which). The sample comprised blood. CDR3 in amino acids: CASSASYSYEQYF.